A selection of T cell receptor beta chains follows, all from one sample in a study of blood T cell repertoires in COVID-19. Libraries were prepared by immunoSEQ multiplex PCR; TCRdb keeps only in-frame clonotypes and omits some of them. The sample comprises under 350,000 clones, approximately 90% of which are singletons, and approximately 4.3% rests with the top ten. The specimen sequenced was peripheral blood. Every receptor here comes from a man in his forties or fifties with acute or convalescent COVID-19. The CDR3 runs from the conserved cysteine through the conserved F or W. D genes are given only for firm matches. Only some rows state a clone size, as once, few, many or a class for expanded clones.

TRBV19	.	TRBJ1-1	14	once	TGTGCCAGTAGTCTCCGGGTCCCAAACACTGAAGCTTTCTTT	CASSLRVPNTEAFF
TRBV6-5	.	TRBJ2-1	11	.	TGTGCCAGCCGATTCTCGAGTGAGCAGTTCTTC	CASRFSSEQFF
TRBV11-2	TRBD1	TRBJ2-3	17	.	TGTGCCAGTAACAGACTCAACGGGACAGGGTGGGCAGATACGCAGTATTTT	CASNRLNGTGWADTQYF
TRBV5-1	TRBD2	TRBJ2-6	20	.	TGCGCCAGCAGCTTGGCCCCTCCGACTAGCGGGTATTCTGGGGCCAACGTCCTGACTTTC	CASSLAPPTSGYSGANVLTF
TRBV6-6	.	TRBJ1-5	14	.	TGTGCCAGCAGTTTACAACGGACAAATCAGCCCCAGCATTTT	CASSLQRTNQPQHF
TRBV19	.	TRBJ1-3	13	.	TGTGCCAGTAGCGAAACAGGGGGAAACACCATATATTTT	CASSETGGNTIYF
TRBV6-5	TRBD2	TRBJ2-4	11	once	TGTGCCAGCAGCCGGGGGGACATTCAGTACTTC	CASSRGDIQYF
TRBV11-2	TRBD1	TRBJ1-1	14	.	TGTGCCAGCAGCGAGGACAGGGTGGTAACTGAAGCTTTCTTT	CASSEDRVVTEAFF
TRBV3-1/TRBV3-2	TRBD2	TRBJ2-3	14	.	TGTGCCAGCAGCCAACTAGCGGGGGCTGATACGCAGTATTTT	CASSQLAGADTQYF
TRBV3-1/TRBV3-2	.	TRBJ2-3	12	.	TGTGCCAGCAGCCACTTCACAGATACGCAGTATTTT	CASSHFTDTQYF
TRBV6-5	.	TRBJ1-2	13	.	TGTGCCAGCAGAAAGGGGGTCATGAGCGGCTACACCTTC	CASRKGVMSGYTF
TRBV5-1	.	TRBJ2-7	17	.	TGCGCCAGCAGCTTAGACGGAGGACCTTCTATGGGCTACGAGCAGTACTTC	CASSLDGGPSMGYEQYF
TRBV11-2	.	TRBJ1-4	14	.	TGTGCCAGCAGCTCGGGATTCGGTCACCGAAAACTGTTTTTT	CASSSGFGHRKLFF
TRBV19	TRBD1	TRBJ2-7	13	.	TGTGCCAGTAGTCCAACAGGGGGCAACGAGCAGTACTTC	CASSPTGGNEQYF
TRBV4-2	.	TRBJ1-1	15	.	TGTGCCAGCAGCCAAGTGGGGGGAGGAGGCACTGAAGCTTTCTTT	CASSQVGGGGTEAFF
TRBV3-1/TRBV3-2	.	TRBJ1-1	11	.	TGTGCCAGCAGTTACGACAGGAGAGCTTTCTTT	CASSYDRRAFF
TRBV19	TRBD2	TRBJ2-3	17	.	TGTGCCAGTAGTAAGCTAGCGGGGGGGCCGGGCACAGATACGCAGTATTTT	CASSKLAGGPGTDTQYF
TRBV5-8	.	TRBJ2-7	12	.	TGTGCCAGCAGCTTAGCGTCCGTCGAGCAGTACTTC	CASSLASVEQYF
TRBV4-2	TRBD1	TRBJ1-6	16	.	TGTGCCAGCAGCCAAGATCAAGACAGGGGGAATTCACCCCTCCACTTT	CASSQDQDRGNSPLHF
TRBV25-1	.	TRBJ1-4	13	.	TGTGCCAGCAGGGACAAGTTAAATGAAAAACTGTTTTTT	CASRDKLNEKLFF
TRBV18	TRBD2	TRBJ2-5	16	.	TGTGCCAGCTCATGGACTAGCGGAAACGAATGGGAGACCCAGTACTTC	CASSWTSGNEWETQYF
TRBV21-1	.	TRBJ2-3	14	.	TGTGCCAGCAGCAAAGACGGAGACACAGATACGCAGTATTTT	CASSKDGDTDTQYF
TRBV6-4	.	TRBJ2-3	15	few	TGTGCCAGCAGGCACCGGGACTCACTCGCAGATACGCAGTATTTT	CASRHRDSLADTQYF
TRBV3-1/TRBV3-2	.	TRBJ2-7	14	once	TGTGCCAGCAGCGAACAGGGAGGGCCCTACGAGCAGTACTTC	CASSEQGGPYEQYF
TRBV20-1	.	TRBJ2-7	12	.	TGCAGTGCTAGTGGACGGGCCTACGAGCAGTACTTC	CSASGRAYEQYF
TRBV6-5	.	TRBJ2-4	13	.	TGTGCCAGCACCTCGAGGGGCGGGGACATTCAGTACTTC	CASTSRGGDIQYF
TRBV7-9	TRBD1	TRBJ1-5	13	few	TGTGCCAGCAGTTTGACAGGGGAACAGCCCCAGCATTTT	CASSLTGEQPQHF
TRBV9	.	TRBJ2-3	16	.	TGTGCCAGCAGCGAATACTCAGGGGGGAGCACAGATACGCAGTATTTT	CASSEYSGGSTDTQYF
TRBV9	.	TRBJ1-6	15	.	TGTGCCAGCAGCCCCTTCGGGGGGCCTAATTCACCCCTCCACTTT	CASSPFGGPNSPLHF
TRBV6-1	.	TRBJ1-1	12	.	TGTGCCAGCAGTGAGGCCGTTGGTGAAGCTTTCTTT	CASSEAVGEAFF
TRBV5-1	TRBD1	TRBJ1-4	15	once	TGCGCCAGCAGCTTGCTCAGGGGGGACAATGAAAAACTGTTTTTT	CASSLLRGDNEKLFF
TRBV5-4	.	TRBJ2-7	14	.	TGTGCCAGCAGCTTGGCCTTCGACAGCTACGAGCAGTACTTC	CASSLAFDSYEQYF
TRBV30	.	TRBJ1-6	14	few	TGTGCCTGGTGCGGCGGGGGGATCGATTCACCCCTCCACTTT	CAWCGGGIDSPLHF
TRBV24-1	TRBD2	TRBJ2-7	17	.	TGTGCCACCAGTGATTCCCGTACTAGCGGGGGGACGAGGGAGCAGTACTTC	CATSDSRTSGGTREQYF
TRBV5-4	.	TRBJ2-3	13	.	TGTGCCAGCAGTTACAGAGGGACAGATACGCAGTATTTT	CASSYRGTDTQYF
TRBV25-1	.	TRBJ1-2	14	.	TGTGCCAGCAGTGACCGCCCCAGGGATGGAGGCTACACCTTC	CASSDRPRDGGYTF
TRBV23-1	.	TRBJ1-5	20	few	TGCGCCAGCAGTCAATCGATTCGGCAGGAACTCGACCTGCCCCATCAGCCCCAGCATTTT	CASSQSIRQELDLPHQPQHF
TRBV27	.	TRBJ1-1	16	.	TGTGCCAGCAGTGTCTACAGGGTGAAGAGGGACACTGAAGCTTTCTTT	CASSVYRVKRDTEAFF
TRBV15	TRBD1	TRBJ1-6	16	.	TGTGCCACCAGCATGGGACAGGGACCCGTCGGTTCACCCCTCCACTTT	CATSMGQGPVGSPLHF
TRBV3-1/TRBV3-2	.	TRBJ2-7	15	once	TGTGCCAGCAGCCGCGCTATTACCTTATTCTACGAGCAGTACTTC	CASSRAITLFYEQYF
TRBV11-2	.	TRBJ2-1	11	once	TGTGCCAGCACCCTCTACAATGAGCAGTTCTTC	CASTLYNEQFF
TRBV4-2	.	TRBJ1-2	14	.	TGTGCCAGCAGCCCCGGGCGGGGCTCTTATGGCTACACCTTC	CASSPGRGSYGYTF
TRBV12-3/TRBV12-4	.	TRBJ1-2	12	.	TGTGCCATCAATCGGCAGGGCTCTGGCTACACCTTC	CAINRQGSGYTF
TRBV5-1	.	TRBJ2-1	16	.	TGCGCCAGCAGCTTGGATGCGGGGGCAGTCTACAATGAGCAGTTCTTC	CASSLDAGAVYNEQFF
TRBV19	.	TRBJ2-3	16	.	TGTGCCAGTAGTCCCCGGGGTAGCTGGGGCACAGATACGCAGTATTTT	CASSPRGSWGTDTQYF
TRBV5-1	TRBD2	TRBJ2-7	16	.	TGCGCCAGCAGCTTGGCACTAGCGGGGAGCTCCTACGAGCAGTACTTC	CASSLALAGSSYEQYF
TRBV7-6	TRBD1	TRBJ2-2	15	.	TGTGCCAGCAGCTCCGGGACAGGGAACACCGGGGAGCTGTTTTTT	CASSSGTGNTGELFF
TRBV5-5	.	TRBJ1-1	14	.	TGTGCCAGCAGCAGAACAGTCATGAACACTGAAGCTTTCTTT	CASSRTVMNTEAFF
TRBV9	.	TRBJ1-2	13	once	TGTGCCAGCAGCGTAGATCAGGGGAGAGGCTACACCTTC	CASSVDQGRGYTF
TRBV27	TRBD1	TRBJ1-5	14	.	TGTGCCTCTGGGCCGGGGACAGGCAATCAGCCCCAGCATTTT	CASGPGTGNQPQHF
TRBV5-4	.	TRBJ1-2	17	.	TGTGCCAGCAGCTTATCCTGGCGGCAGGGGCTAGGCTATGGCTACACCTTC	CASSLSWRQGLGYGYTF
TRBV19	.	TRBJ1-3	13	.	TGTGCCAGTACTACTAGGGAAGGAAACACCATATATTTT	CASTTREGNTIYF
TRBV30	.	TRBJ1-5	12	.	TGTGCCTGGGGGCAGTCAGGGCAGCCCCAGCATTTT	CAWGQSGQPQHF